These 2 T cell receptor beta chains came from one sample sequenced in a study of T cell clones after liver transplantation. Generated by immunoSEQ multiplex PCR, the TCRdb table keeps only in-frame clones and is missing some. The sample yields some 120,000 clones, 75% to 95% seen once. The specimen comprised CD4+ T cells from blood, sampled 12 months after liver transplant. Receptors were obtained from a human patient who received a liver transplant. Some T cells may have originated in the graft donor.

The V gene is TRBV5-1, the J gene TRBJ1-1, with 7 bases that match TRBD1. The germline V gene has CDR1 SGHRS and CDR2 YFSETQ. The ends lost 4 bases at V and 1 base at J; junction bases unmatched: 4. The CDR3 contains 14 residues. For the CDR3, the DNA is TGCGCCAGCAGCGCGGGACAGCAGAACACTGAAGCTTTCTTT. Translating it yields CASSAGQQNTEAFF.

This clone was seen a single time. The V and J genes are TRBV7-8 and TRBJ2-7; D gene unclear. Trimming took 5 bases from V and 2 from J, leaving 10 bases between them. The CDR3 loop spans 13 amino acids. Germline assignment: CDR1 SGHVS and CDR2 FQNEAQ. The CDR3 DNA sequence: TGTGCCAGCAGCACAACCGTCGCCTACGAGCAGTACTTC. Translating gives CASSTTVAYEQYF.